The 2 T cell receptor beta chains presented below share a single source sample, sequenced in a study of T cell repertoires in cytomegalovirus infection. TCRdb redid the calling of the reads with MiXCR, one entry per CDR3 protein. The table lists around 310,000 distinct CDR3 sequences, about 17% of them singletons. The sequenced sample was PBMCs. All receptors derive from a human donor in good health (CMV status not recorded). Some clones in this sample may be carry-over from other donors' samples.

This clonotype was picked up many times. The chain is built from TRBV12-3 or TRBV12-4 and TRBJ2-3; D call uncertain. The germline V and J ends were trimmed by 1 base and 10 bases, with 12 bases remaining between them. The CDR3 has 13 amino acids. Here the CDR3 DNA reads TGTGCCAGCAGTTTAGACGGCCCTTCGGCGCAGTATTTT. Translating gives CASSLDGPSAQYF.

In its sample, this clonotype was seen many times. The rearrangement links TRBV4-3 to TRBJ2-7, with no clear D. Trimming took 1 base from V and 0 from J, leaving 10 bases between them. This CDR3 is built from 15 residues. CDR1 and CDR2 from the germline V gene are LGHNA and YSLEER. CDR3 protein: CASSQVYGYSYEQYF. The DNA for the CDR3 is TGCGCCAGCAGCCAAGTGTACGGGTACTCCTACGAGCAGTACTTC.